This T cell receptor (beta chain) was profiled in a study of shared clonotypes between healthy human individuals. Whole-study results and caveats: The researchers took only blood, and tissue repertoires probably look different. Though the depth was large, rarefaction showed that sorted-subset sequencing was incomplete.

In the case of this clone: What it binds is unknown.

Profiled with immunoSEQ multiplex PCR; TCRdb holds only in-frame clones, not every one. Of about 1 million clones listed, about 74% are singletons. The V gene's germline CDR1 is SEHNR and CDR2 FQNEAQ (reference sequence). V lost 1 base and J lost 4, with 11 bases in between. The CDR3 totals 14 residues. Material: memory CD4+ T cells sorted from blood. Subset reported: CD45RA-negative fraction. The clonotype was recovered from a man younger than 35 in good health. This chain joins TRBV7-9 and TRBJ2-7; TRBD1 is a possible D gene (5 bases). CDR3 sequence (DNA): TGTGCCAGCAGCTTAGTCCCAGGGTTTTACGAGCAGTACTTC. It encodes CASSLVPGFYEQYF.